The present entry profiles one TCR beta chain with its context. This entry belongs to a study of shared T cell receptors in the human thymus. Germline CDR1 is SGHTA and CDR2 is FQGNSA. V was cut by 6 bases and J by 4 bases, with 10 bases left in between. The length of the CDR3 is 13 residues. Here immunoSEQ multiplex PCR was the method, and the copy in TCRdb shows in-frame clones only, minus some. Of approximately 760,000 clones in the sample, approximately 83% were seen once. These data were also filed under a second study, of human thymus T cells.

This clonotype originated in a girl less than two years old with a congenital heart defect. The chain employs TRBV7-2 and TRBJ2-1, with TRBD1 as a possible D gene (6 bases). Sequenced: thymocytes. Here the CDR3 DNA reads TGTGCCAGCAGGCTTACAGGGTACAATGAGCAGTTCTTC. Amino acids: CASRLTGYNEQFF.